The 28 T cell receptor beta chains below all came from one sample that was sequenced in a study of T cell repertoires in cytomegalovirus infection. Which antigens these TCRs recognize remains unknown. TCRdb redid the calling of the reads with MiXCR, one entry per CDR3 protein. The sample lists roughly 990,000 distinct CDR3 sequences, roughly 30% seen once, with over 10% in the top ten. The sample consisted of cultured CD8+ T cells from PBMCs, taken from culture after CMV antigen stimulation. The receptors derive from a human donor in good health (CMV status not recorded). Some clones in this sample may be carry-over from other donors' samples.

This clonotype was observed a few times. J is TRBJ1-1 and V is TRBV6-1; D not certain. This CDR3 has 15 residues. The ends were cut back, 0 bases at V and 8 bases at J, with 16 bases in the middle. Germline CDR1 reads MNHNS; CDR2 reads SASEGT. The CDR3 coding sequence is TGTGCCAGCAGTGAAGCGATTGAACAGCAGATAGAAGCTTTCTTT. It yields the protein CASSEAIEQQIEAFF.

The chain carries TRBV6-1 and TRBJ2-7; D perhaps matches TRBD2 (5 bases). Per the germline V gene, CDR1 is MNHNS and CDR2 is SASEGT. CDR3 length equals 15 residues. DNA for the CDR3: TGTGCCAGCAGTGACTGGCCTAGCTCAGCCTACGAGAAGTACGTC. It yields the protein CASSDWPSSAYEKYV.

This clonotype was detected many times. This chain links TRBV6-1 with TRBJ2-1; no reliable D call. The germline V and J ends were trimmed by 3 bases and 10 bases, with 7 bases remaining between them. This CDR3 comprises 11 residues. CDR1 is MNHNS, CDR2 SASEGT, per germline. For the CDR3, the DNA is TGTGCCAGCAGTGACGGGCAAGAGCAGTTCTTC. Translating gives CASSDGQEQFF.

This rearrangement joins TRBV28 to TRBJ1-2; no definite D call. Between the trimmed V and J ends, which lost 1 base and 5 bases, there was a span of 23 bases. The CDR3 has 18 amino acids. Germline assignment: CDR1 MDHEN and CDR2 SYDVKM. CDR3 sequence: CASSLSTQSGPWFYGYTF. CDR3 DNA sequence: TGTGCCAGCAGTTTATCTACACAATCGGGCCCGTGGTTTTATGGCTACACCTTC.

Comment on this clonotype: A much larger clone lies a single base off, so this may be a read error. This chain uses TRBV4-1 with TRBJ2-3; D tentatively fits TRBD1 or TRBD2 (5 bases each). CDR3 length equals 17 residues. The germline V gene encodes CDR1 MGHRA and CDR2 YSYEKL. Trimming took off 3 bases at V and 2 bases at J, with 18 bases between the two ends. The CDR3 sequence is CASSHAYLGPTTDTQYF. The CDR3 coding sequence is TGCGCCAGCAGCCATGCTTACCTGGGACCTACCACAGATACGCAGTATTTT.

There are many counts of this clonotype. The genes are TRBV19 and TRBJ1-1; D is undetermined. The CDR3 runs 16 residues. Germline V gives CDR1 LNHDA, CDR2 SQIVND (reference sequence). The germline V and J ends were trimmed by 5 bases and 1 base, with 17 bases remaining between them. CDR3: CASSVPSGFTNTEAFF. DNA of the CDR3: TGTGCCAGTAGTGTCCCATCGGGGTTTACGAACACTGAAGCTTTCTTT.

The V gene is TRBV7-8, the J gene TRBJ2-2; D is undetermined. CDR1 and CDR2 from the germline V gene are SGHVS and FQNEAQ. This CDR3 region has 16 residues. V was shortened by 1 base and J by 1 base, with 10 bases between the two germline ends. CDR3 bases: TGTGCCAGCAGCTTAGTAAGGACGGGGAACACCGGGGAGCTGTTTTTT. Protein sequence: CASSLVRTGNTGELFF.

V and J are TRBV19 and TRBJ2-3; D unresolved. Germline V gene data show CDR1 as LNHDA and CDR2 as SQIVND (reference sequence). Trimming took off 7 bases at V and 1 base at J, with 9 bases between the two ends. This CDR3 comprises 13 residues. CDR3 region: CASMAVGTDTQYF. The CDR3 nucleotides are TGTGCCAGTATGGCGGTGGGCACAGATACGCAGTATTTT.

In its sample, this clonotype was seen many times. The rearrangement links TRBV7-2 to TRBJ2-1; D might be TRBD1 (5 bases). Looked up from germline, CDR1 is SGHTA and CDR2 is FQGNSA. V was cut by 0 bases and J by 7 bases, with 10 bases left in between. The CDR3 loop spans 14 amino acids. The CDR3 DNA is TGTGCCAGCAGCTTAGCAGGCAGGGCGAATGAGCAGTTCTTC. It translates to CASSLAGRANEQFF.

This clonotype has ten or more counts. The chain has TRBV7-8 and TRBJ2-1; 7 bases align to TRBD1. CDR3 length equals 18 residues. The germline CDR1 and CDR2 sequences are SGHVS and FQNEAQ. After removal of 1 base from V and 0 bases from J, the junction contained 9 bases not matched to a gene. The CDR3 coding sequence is TGTGCCAGCAGCTTAGACAGTCCAAGGGACAGCTCCTACAATGAGCAGTTCTTC. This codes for CASSLDSPRDSSYNEQFF.

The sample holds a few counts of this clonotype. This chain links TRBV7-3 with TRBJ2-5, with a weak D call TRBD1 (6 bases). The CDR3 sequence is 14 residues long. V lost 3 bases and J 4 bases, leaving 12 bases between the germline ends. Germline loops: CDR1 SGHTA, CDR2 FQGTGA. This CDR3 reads CASSFAGDGETQYF. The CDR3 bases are TGTGCCAGCAGCTTTGCAGGGGACGGAGAGACCCAGTACTTC. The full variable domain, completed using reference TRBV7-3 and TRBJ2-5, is GAGVSQTPSNKVTEKGKYVELRCDPISGHTALYWYRQSLGQGPEFLIYFQGTGAADDSGLPNDRFFAVRPEGSVSTLKIQRTERGDSAVYLCASSFAGDGETQYFGPGTRLLVL.

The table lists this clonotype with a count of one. For the CDR3, the DNA is TGTGCCATCAGTGAGTTGTGGGGGGCCAATGAGCAGTTCTTC. This gives the protein CAISELWGANEQFF. V is TRBV10-3 and J is TRBJ2-1; D is tentatively TRBD1 or TRBD2 (6 bases each). The ends were cut back, 1 base at V and 6 bases at J, with 10 bases in the middle. There are 14 residues in the CDR3. Looked up from germline, CDR1 is ENHRY and CDR2 is SYGVKD.

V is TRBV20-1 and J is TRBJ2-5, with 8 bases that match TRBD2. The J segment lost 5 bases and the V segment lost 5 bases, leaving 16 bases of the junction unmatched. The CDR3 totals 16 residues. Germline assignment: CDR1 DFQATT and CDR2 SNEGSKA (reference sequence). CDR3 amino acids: CSASPTGGLLLETQYF. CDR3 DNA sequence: TGCAGTGCTTCCCCAACGGGGGGGCTTCTTTTGGAGACCCAGTACTTC.

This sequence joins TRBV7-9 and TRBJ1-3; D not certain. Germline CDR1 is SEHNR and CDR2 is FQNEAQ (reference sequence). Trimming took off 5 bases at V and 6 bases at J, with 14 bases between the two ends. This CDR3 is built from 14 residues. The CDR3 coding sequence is TGTGCCAGCAGCCCCGGCCTGGGGATAAACACCATATATTTT. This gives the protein CASSPGLGINTIYF.

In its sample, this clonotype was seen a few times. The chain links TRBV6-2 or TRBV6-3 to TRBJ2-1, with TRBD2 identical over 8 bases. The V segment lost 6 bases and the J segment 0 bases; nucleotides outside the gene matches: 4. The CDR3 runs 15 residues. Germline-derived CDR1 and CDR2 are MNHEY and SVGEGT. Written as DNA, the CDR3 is TGTGCCAGCAGAGGCGGGGGGCGCTCCTACAATGAGCAGTTCTTC. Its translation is CASRGGGRSYNEQFF.

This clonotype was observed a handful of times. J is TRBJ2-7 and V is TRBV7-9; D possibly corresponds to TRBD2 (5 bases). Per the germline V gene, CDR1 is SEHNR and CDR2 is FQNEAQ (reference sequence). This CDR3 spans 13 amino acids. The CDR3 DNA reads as TGTGCCACCAGCGGTCCCCCGTCCTACGAGCAGTACGTC. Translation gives CATSGPPSYEQYV.

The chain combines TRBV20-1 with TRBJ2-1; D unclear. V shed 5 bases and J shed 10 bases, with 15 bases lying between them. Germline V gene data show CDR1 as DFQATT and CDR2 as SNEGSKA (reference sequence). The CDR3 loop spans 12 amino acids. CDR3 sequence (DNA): TGCAGTGCTCCATCTGGGTTTCTCGAGCAGTTCTTC. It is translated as CSAPSGFLEQFF.

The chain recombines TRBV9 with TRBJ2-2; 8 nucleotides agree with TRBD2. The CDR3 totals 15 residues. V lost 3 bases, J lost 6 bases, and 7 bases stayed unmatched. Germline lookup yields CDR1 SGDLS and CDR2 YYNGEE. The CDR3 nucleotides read TGTGCCAGCAGCGCCGCGGGGGGTCTCGCCGGGGAGCTGTTTTTT. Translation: CASSAAGGLAGELFF.

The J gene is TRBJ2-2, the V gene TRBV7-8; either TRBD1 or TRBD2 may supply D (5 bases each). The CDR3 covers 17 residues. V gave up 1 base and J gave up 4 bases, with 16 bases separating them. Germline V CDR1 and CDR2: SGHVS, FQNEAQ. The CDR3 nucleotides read TGTGCCAGCAGCTTAGGCCCCCTGGGGGAGAGCACCGGGGAGCTGTTTTTT. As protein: CASSLGPLGESTGELFF.

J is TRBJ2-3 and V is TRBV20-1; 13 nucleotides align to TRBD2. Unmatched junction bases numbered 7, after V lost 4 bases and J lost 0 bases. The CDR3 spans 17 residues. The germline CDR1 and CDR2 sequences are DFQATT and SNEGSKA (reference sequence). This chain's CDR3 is CSAKTSGGSRSTDTQYF. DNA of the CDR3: TGCAGTGCTAAGACTAGCGGGGGGTCCCGTAGCACAGATACGCAGTATTTT.

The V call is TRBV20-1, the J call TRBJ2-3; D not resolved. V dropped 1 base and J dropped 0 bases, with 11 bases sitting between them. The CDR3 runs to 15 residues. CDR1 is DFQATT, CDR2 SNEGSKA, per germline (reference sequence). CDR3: CSARVRTTSTDTQYF. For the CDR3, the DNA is TGCAGTGCTAGAGTCAGGACCACTAGCACAGATACGCAGTATTTT.

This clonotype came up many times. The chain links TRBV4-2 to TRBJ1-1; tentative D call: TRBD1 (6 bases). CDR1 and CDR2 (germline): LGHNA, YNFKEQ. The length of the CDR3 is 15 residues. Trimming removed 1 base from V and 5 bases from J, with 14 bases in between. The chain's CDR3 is CASSQGGRGETEAFF. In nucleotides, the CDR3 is TGTGCCAGCAGCCAAGGGGGGCGGGGGGAGACTGAAGCTTTCTTT.

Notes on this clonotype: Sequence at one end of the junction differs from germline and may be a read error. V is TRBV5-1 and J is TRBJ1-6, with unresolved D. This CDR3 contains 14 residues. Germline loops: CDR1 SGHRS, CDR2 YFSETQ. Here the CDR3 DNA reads TGCGCCAACAGCTTGGGCGATGAATATTCACCCCTCCACTTT. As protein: CANSLGDEYSPLHF.

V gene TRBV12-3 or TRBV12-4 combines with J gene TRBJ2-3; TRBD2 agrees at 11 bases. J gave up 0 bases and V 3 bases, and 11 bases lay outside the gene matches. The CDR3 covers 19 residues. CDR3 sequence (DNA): TGTGCCAGCAGTTTCCTCATAGCGGGGGGGCCTTTGAGCACAGATACGCAGTATTTT. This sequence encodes CASSFLIAGGPLSTDTQYF.

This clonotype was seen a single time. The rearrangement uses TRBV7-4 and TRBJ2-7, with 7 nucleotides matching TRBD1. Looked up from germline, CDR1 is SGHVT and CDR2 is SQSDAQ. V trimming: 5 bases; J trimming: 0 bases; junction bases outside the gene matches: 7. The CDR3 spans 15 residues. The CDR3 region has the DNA TGTGCCAGCAGCCTACCTAGACAGGGCTCCTACGAGCAGTACTTC. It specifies CASSLPRQGSYEQYF. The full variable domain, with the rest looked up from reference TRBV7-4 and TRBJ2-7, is GAGVSQSPRYKVAKRGRDVALRCDSISGHVTLYWYRQTLGQGSEVLTYSQSDAQRDKSGRPSGRFSAERPERSVSTLKIQRTEQGDSAVYLCASSLPRQGSYEQYFGPGTRLTVT.

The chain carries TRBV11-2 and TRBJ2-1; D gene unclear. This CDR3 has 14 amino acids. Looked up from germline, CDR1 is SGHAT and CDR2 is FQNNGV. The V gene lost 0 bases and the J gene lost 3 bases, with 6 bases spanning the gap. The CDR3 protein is CASSLEEVYNEQFF. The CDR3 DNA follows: TGTGCCAGCAGCTTAGAGGAAGTCTACAATGAGCAGTTCTTC.

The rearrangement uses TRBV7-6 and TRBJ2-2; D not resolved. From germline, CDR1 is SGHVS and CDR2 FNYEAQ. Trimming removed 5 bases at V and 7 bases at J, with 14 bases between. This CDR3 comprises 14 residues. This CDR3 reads CASSRRGESGELFF. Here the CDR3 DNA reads TGTGCCAGCAGCCGTCGTGGGGAAAGCGGGGAGCTGTTTTTT.

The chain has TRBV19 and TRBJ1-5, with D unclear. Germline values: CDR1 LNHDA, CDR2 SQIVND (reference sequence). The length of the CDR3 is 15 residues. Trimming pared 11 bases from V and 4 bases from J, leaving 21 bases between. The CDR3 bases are TGTGCCTCCTCCATTGGGCACGGGGAAAATCAGCCCCAGCATTTT. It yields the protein CASSIGHGENQPQHF.